This T cell receptor (beta chain) is from a study of OX40 agonist ivuxolimab in advanced cancers. In terms of the full investigation: Ivuxolimab was an agonistic, fully human IgG2 monoclonal antibody directed against OX40 (CD134), a costimulatory receptor. Three dose-escalation patients achieved partial responses, one with hepatocellular carcinoma and two with cutaneous melanoma. Intravenous ivuxolimab was administered to patients every 2 weeks at six dose levels: 0.01, 0.1, 0.3, 1.5, 3 and 10 mg/kg. Prior anti-PD-1, anti-PD-L1 or anti-CTLA-4 therapy was permitted, and about two fifths of dose-escalation patients had received checkpoint inhibitors. Peripheral TCRbeta sequencing was intended to test whether TCR sequence diversity was altered and clonal T-cell expansion was caused by ivuxolimab. Of the roughly 52 dose-escalation patients, hepatocellular carcinoma was present in roughly 19, melanoma in about 15, renal cell carcinoma in 9 and head and neck cancer in 9. A male proportion of about 79% and a mean age of approximately 61 years, ranging from about 20 to 79, were recorded for the dose-escalation cohort. The paper reports the monotherapy dose-escalation portion (N of about 56 patients) of the phase I ivuxolimab trial. What the study reported, not specific to this receptor: At doses of 0.1 to 3.0 mg/kg, clonal expansion of both CD4+ and CD8+ T cells in blood was seen between baseline and week 6. After ivuxolimab, expanded clones were on average more numerous among CD8+ T cells than among CD4+ T cells. Low levels of normalized T-cell clonal expansion were also seen in some patients who did not respond. In the 0.1-3.0 mg/kg groups, partial responders were among the patients with the lowest normalized peripheral clonal expansion, particularly in CD8+ T cells. The antigen specificity of the peripheral T cells that underwent clonal expansion was not determined.

At the junction V is shortened by 2 bases and J by 5 bases, with 10 bases in between. CDR1 is given as SGHRS and CDR2 as YFSETQ, both from the germline V gene. Taken from cysteine to phenylalanine, the CDR3 has 13 residues. The entry retains the CDR3 DNA only, 39 bases that are in frame from base 1. For sequencing of the TCRbeta CDR3 region, genomic DNA was extracted from the sorted cells. The immunoSEQ Assay was used to sequence the TCRbeta CDR3 regions. TCRdb provides this immuneACCESS table in a form limited to in-frame rearrangements. Some clones are lacking; in checked studies, under half of them reflect an unresolved V gene, and why the rest are absent is not known. A total of over 30,000 clones appear in this sample, 70% to 85% of them only once. Clones ranked in the top ten supply about 1.7% of the sample. As for this clone: This clone's antigen is unknown. Base qualities are not recorded, but no much larger clone differs from it by a single base.

The trial excluded patients who had a history of autoimmune disease or who were on systemic immunosuppression. In every dose cohort, peripheral blood was drawn for TCR sequencing at baseline, cycle 4 day 1, and cycle 7 day 1. Samples were obtained from an open-label, multicenter, first-in-human phase I dose-escalation trial of ivuxolimab. Adults with locally advanced or metastatic melanoma, renal cell carcinoma, hepatocellular carcinoma or head and neck squamous cell carcinoma were enrolled in the trial. CD4+ and CD8+ T cells were sorted separately from peripheral blood before TCR sequencing. In this chain, TRBV5-1 is recombined with TRBJ2-5; the D gene identity is not certain. This clonotype was obtained from an adult with an advanced solid tumor such as melanoma, head and neck, liver or kidney cancer. The specimen comprised CD4+ or CD8+ T cells sorted from blood, sampled in a trial of the OX40 agonist ivuxolimab. The CDR3 reads as follows: CASSFGVEETQYF. The DNA is TGCGCCAGCAGCTTTGGGGTTGAGGAGACCCAGTACTTC.